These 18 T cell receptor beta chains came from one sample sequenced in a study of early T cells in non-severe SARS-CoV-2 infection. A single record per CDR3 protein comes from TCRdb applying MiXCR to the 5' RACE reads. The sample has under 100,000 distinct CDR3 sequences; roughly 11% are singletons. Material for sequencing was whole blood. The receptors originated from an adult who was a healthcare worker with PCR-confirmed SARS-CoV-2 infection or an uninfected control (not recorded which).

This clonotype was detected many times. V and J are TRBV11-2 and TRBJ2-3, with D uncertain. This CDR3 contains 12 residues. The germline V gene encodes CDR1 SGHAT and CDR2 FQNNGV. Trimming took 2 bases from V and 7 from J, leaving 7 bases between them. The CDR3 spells CASSLNRNTQYF. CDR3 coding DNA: TGTGCCAGCAGCTTAAATAGGAATACGCAGTATTTT.

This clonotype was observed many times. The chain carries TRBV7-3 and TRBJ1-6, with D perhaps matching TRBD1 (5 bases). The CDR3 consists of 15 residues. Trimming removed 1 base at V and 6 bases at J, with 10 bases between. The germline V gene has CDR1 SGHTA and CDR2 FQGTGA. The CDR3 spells CASSLNSGTNSPLHF. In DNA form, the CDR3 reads TGTGCCAGCAGCTTAAATAGCGGGACTAATTCACCCCTCCACTTT.

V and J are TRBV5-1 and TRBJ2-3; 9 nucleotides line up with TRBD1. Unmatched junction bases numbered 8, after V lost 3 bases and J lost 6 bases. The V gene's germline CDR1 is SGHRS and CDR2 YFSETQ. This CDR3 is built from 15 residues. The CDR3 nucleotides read TGCGCCAGCAGCTCCGGGACAGGGCACTGGGATACGCAGTATTTT. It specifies CASSSGTGHWDTQYF.

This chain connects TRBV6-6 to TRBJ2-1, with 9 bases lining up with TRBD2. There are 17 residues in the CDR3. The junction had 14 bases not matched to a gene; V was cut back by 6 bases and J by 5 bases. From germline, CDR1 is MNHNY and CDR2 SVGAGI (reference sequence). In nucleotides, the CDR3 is TGTGCCAGCAGGATCTACTACGGAGCGGGGGGTAACAATGAGCAGTTCTTC. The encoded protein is CASRIYYGAGGNNEQFF.

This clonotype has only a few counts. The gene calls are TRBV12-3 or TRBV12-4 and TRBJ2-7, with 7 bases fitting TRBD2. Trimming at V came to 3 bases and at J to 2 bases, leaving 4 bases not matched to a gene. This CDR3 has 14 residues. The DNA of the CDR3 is TGTGCCAGCAGTTTGCAGCGGGGAGCCTACGAGCAGTACTTC. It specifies CASSLQRGAYEQYF.

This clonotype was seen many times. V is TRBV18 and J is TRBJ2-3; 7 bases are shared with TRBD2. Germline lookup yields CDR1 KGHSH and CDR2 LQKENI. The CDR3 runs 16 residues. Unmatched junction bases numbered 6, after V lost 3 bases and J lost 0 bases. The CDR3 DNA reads TGTGCCAGCTCACCTATGAAGCGGGGTAGCACAGATACGCAGTATTTT. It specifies CASSPMKRGSTDTQYF.

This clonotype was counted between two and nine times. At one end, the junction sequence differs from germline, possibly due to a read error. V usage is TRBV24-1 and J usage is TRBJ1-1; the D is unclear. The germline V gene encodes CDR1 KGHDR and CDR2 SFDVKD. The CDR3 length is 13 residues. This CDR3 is CATSGQANTDAFF. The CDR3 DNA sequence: TGTGCCACCAGTGGTCAGGCGAACACTGATGCTTTCTTT.

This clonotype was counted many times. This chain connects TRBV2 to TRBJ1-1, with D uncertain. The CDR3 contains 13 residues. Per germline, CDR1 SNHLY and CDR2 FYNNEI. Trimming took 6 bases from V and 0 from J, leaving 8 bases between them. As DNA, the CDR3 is TGTGCCAGCAGCCGGGGAATGAACACTGAAGCTTTCTTT. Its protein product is CASSRGMNTEAFF.

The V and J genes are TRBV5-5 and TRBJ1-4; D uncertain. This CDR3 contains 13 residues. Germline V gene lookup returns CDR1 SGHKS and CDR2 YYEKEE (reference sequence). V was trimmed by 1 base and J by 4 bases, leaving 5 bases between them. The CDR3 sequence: CASSLTVNEKLFF. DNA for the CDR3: TGTGCCAGCAGCTTGACAGTTAATGAAAAACTGTTTTTT.

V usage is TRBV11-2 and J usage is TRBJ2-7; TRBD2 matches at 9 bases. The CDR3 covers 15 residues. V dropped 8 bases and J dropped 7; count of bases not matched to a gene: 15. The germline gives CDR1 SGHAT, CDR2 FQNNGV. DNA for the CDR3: TGTGCCAGCCGGGTTGGAGGCGGGGGGGCCGGAGAGCAGTACTTC. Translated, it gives CASRVGGGGAGEQYF.

The CDR3 is CASSRIQGLAEAFF. The CDR3 region has the DNA TGTGCCAGCAGCCGTATACAGGGGCTTGCGGAAGCTTTCTTT. The rearrangement joins TRBV3-1 to TRBJ1-1; 7 bases are a match to TRBD1. The V and J ends lost 4 bases and 8 bases, in that order; junction bases with no gene match: 10. CDR1 is LGHDT and CDR2 is YNNKEL in the germline V gene (reference sequence). The CDR3 totals 14 residues.

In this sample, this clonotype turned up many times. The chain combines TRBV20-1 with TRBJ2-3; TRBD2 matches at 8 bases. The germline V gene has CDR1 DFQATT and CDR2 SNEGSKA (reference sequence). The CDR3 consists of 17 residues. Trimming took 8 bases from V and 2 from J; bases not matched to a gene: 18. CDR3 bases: TGCAGTACCATCCTCGCGGGAGGTTCGCAATACACAGATACGCAGTATTTT. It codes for CSTILAGGSQYTDTQYF.

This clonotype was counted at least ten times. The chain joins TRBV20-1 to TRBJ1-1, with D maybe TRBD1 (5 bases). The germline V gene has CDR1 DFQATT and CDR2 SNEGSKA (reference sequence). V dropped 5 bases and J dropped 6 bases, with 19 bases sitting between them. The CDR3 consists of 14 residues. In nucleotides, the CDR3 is TGCAGTGCTCTTAGAGGGGTTACCGTCGCTGAAGCTTTCTTT. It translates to CSALRGVTVAEAFF.

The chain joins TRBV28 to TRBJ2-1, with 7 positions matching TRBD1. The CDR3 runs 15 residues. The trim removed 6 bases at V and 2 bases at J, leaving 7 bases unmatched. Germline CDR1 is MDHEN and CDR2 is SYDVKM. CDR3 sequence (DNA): TGTGCCAGCAGACGGACAGGTAGAACCTACAATGAGCAGTTCTTC. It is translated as CASRRTGRTYNEQFF. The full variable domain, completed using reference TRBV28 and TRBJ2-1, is DVKVTQSSRYLVKRTGEKVFLECVQDMDHENMFWYRQDPGLGLRLIYFSYDVKMKEKGDIPEGYSVSREKKERFSLILESASTNQTSMYLCASRRTGRTYNEQFFGPGTRLTVL.

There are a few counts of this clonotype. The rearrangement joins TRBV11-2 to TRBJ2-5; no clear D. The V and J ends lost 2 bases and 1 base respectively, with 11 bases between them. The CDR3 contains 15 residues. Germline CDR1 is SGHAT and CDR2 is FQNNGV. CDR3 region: CASSLSPAPQETQYF. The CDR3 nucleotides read TGTGCCAGCAGCTTAAGCCCAGCGCCCCAAGAGACCCAGTACTTC. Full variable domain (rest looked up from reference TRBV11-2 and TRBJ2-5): EAGVAQSPRYKIIEKRQSVAFWCNPISGHATLYWYQQILGQGPKLLIQFQNNGVVDDSQLPKDRFSAERLKGVDSTLKIQPAKLEDSAVYLCASSLSPAPQETQYFGPGTRLLVL.

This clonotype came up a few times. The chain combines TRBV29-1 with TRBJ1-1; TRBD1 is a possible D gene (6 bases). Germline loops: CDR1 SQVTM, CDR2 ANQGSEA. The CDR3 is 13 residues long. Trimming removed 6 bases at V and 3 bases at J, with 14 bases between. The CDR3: CSVDQGSDTEAFF. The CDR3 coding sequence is TGCAGCGTCGACCAGGGGTCTGACACTGAAGCTTTCTTT. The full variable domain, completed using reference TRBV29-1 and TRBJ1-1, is SAVISQKPSRDICQRGTSLTIQCQVDSQVTMMFWYRQQPGQSLTLIATANQGSEATYESGFVIDKFPISRPNLTFSTLTVSNMSPEDSSIYLCSVDQGSDTEAFFGQGTRLTVV.

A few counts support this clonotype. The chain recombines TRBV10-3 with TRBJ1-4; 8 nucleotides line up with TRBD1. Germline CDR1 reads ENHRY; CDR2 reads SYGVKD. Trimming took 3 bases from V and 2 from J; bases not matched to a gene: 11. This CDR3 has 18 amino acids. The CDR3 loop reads CAISENQGASLTNEKLFF. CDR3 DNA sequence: TGTGCCATCAGTGAAAACCAGGGGGCGAGTCTCACTAATGAAAAACTGTTTTTT.

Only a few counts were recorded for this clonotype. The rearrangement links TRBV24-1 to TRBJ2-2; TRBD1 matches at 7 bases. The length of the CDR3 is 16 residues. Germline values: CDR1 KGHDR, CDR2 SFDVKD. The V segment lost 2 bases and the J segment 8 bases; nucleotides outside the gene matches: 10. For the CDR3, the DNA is TGTGCCACCAGTGATTCCCAGGGGGTGGTCGTTGGGGAGCTGTTTTTT. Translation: CATSDSQGVVVGELFF.